This T cell receptor beta chain originates from a study of blood T cell repertoires in COVID-19. Whole-study context: The United States, Italy and Spain were the sources of the acute and convalescent COVID-19 samples.

How the authors handled the data: Amplification with reference gene primers provided the estimates of nucleated cell counts. Clones were read by immunoSEQ multiplex PCR, and TCRdb kept only the in-frame ones, dropping some. Clone size and the V and J calls come from that table; the DNA yielded D and trimming. Among around 300,000 clones listed, about 90% were seen once. The CDR3 has 17 amino acids. Researchers sorted participants into cohorts using their self-reported clinical history. The chain couples TRBV21-1 to TRBJ2-3; the tabulated D call, TRBD1, remains unverified against the DNA. TRBV21-1 is given as a pseudogene. Sequenced input: PBMCs or T cells enriched from blood (not recorded which). The TCR was taken from a man aged 25 to 45 who had recovered from COVID-19. The CDR3 nucleotides read TGTGCCAGCAGCAGAAAGGTCGGGGACAGATTCTCAGATACGCAGTATTTT. It codes for CASSRKVGDRFSDTQYF.